Included here is one T cell receptor (beta chain) sequence, with context. Its target is unknown. This entry belongs to a study of cytomegalovirus exposure and HLA in healthy donors. V lost 0 bases to trimming and J lost 6 bases; unmatched junction nucleotides: 3. The CDR3 is made up of 15 amino acids. Germline assignment: CDR1 SGHRS and CDR2 YFSETQ. Regarding the study as a whole: The listing of roughly 160 TCR beta chains classed them as cytomegalovirus-associated.

Primers for the PCR totalled 60 Vbeta and 13 Jbeta. Sequencing was performed with immunoSEQ multiplex PCR; in TCRdb, only in-frame clones are kept and a portion is missing. The table records roughly 100,000 clones, around 79% of them present only once. The sequenced sample was PBMCs. V and J are TRBV5-1 and TRBJ1-1, with 12 bases fitting TRBD1. This sequence originates from a man aged 50 or older in good health and CMV-seropositive. CDR3 loop: CASSLGGQGASEAFF. The CDR3 DNA sequence: TGCGCCAGCAGCTTGGGGGGACAGGGGGCGTCTGAAGCTTTCTTT. Complete variable domain (other parts from reference TRBV5-1 and TRBJ1-1): KAGVTQTPRYLIKTRGQQVTLSCSPISGHRSVSWYQQTPGQGLQFLFEYFSETQRNKGNFPGRFSGRQFSNSRSEMNVSTLELGDSALYLCASSLGGQGASEAFFGQGTRLTVV.